The 22 T cell receptor beta chains in this list originate from one sample, sequenced in a study of blood T cell repertoires in COVID-19. TCRdb keeps only in-frame clones here, not all; method: immunoSEQ multiplex PCR. The table shows around 25,000 clones, with roughly 83% occurring only once. Sample: peripheral blood. The receptors here all came from a man in his sixties or seventies with active COVID-19.

This sequence joins TRBV5-1 and TRBJ2-1; TRBD1 matches at 7 bases. CDR3 length: 13 amino acids. CDR1 SGHRS and CDR2 YFSETQ come from the germline V gene. V lost 4 bases and J lost 7; bases outside the gene matches: 5. CDR3: CASSRDRENEQFF. The CDR3 bases are TGCGCCAGCAGCCGTGACAGGGAGAATGAGCAGTTCTTC.

The chain carries TRBV11-2 and TRBJ1-5; perhaps TRBD1 as D (6 bases). The CDR3 runs to 15 residues. The V gene lost 1 base and the J gene lost 6 bases, with 13 bases spanning the gap. Germline lookup yields CDR1 SGHAT and CDR2 FQNNGV. Here the CDR3 DNA reads TGTGCCAGCAGCTTAGGAATAGGGGGGGGTCAGCCCCAGCATTTT. Protein sequence: CASSLGIGGGQPQHF.

This clone is labeled large. V and J are TRBV11-2 and TRBJ1-2, with D maybe TRBD1 (6 bases). Germline loops: CDR1 SGHAT, CDR2 FQNNGV. Trimming stripped 5 bases from V and 8 bases from J, with 21 bases between. The CDR3 is made up of 15 amino acids. CDR3 residues: CASSPTPAGDNGYTF. CDR3 coding DNA: TGTGCCAGCAGCCCAACCCCCGCAGGGGATAACGGCTACACCTTC.

The V call is TRBV2, the J call TRBJ2-3; maybe TRBD1 (5 bases). With 2 bases removed from V and 10 bases from J, the gap between germline ends came to 7 bases. Per germline, CDR1 SNHLY and CDR2 FYNNEI. The CDR3 has 11 residues. CDR3 amino acids: CASSENRPQYF. The CDR3, as DNA: TGTGCCAGCAGTGAAAACAGGCCGCAGTATTTT.

The chain carries TRBV12-5 and TRBJ2-3, with TRBD2 identical over 7 bases. J gave up 1 base and V 3 bases, and 13 bases lay outside the gene matches. Per the germline V gene, CDR1 is LGHNT and CDR2 is FRNRAP. The CDR3 covers 18 residues. Written as DNA, the CDR3 is TGTGCTAGTGGTTTCATATCGGACGGTACTAGCGGCACAGATACGCAGTATTTT. This encodes CASGFISDGTSGTDTQYF.

CDR3 in amino acids: CASSLEQGNQPQHF. The CDR3 DNA reads TGTGCCAGCAGCTTAGAGCAGGGGAATCAGCCCCAGCATTTT. The chain links TRBV7-9 to TRBJ1-5; D might be TRBD1 (6 bases). Trimming removed 1 base at V and 4 bases at J, with 8 bases between. This CDR3 has 14 residues. Germline CDR1 is SEHNR and CDR2 is FQNEAQ (reference sequence).

The chain employs TRBV2 and TRBJ2-3, with D possibly TRBD2 on 6 matching bases. Trimming took 4 bases from V and 2 from J, leaving 16 bases between them. The CDR3 is 16 amino acids. Germline V gene sequence: CDR1 SNHLY, CDR2 FYNNEI. The CDR3 sequence: CASSVIPAGTTDTQYF. The CDR3 coding sequence is TGTGCCAGCAGTGTAATCCCGGCGGGGACCACAGATACGCAGTATTTT.

The V call is TRBV7-9, the J call TRBJ1-3; 8 bases map to TRBD1. The CDR3 sequence is 14 residues long. After removal of 5 bases from V and 2 bases from J, the junction contained 2 bases not matched to a gene. Germline V gives CDR1 SEHNR, CDR2 FQNEAQ (reference sequence). The CDR3 coding sequence is TGTGCCAGCAGCGTGACAGGGGCTGGAAACACCATATATTTT. It yields the protein CASSVTGAGNTIYF.

The rearrangement links TRBV5-5 to TRBJ1-2; a weak D match, TRBD1 (5 bases). CDR3 length: 14 residues. The V end was cut by 2 bases, the J end by 3 bases, with 11 bases between. Germline-derived CDR1 and CDR2 are SGHKS and YYEKEE (reference sequence). The CDR3, as DNA: TGTGCCAGCAGCTTTGGCAGGGTGGACTATGGCTACACCTTC. It codes for CASSFGRVDYGYTF.

The chain joins TRBV7-8 to TRBJ2-5, with a tentative D call TRBD1 (5 bases). The CDR3 spans 14 residues. Trimming took 2 bases from V and 4 from J, leaving 11 bases between them. Germline assignment: CDR1 SGHVS and CDR2 FQNEAQ. CDR3 loop: CASSLQTGRETQYF. The CDR3 DNA sequence: TGTGCCAGCAGCTTACAAACAGGACGAGAGACCCAGTACTTC. The full variable domain, completed using reference TRBV7-8 and TRBJ2-5, is GAGVSQSPRYKVAKRGQDVALRCDPISGHVSLFWYQQALGQGPEFLTYFQNEAQLDKSGLPSDRFFAERPEGSVSTLKIQRTQQEDSAVYLCASSLQTGRETQYFGPGTRLLVL.

V and J are TRBV6-5 and TRBJ1-2; maybe TRBD1 (5 bases). V lost 4 bases and J lost 2, with 8 bases in between. Per germline, CDR1 MNHEY and CDR2 SVGAGI. The CDR3 sequence is 13 residues long. For the CDR3, the DNA is TGTGCCAGCAGTTCCGCAGGGAACTATGGCTACACCTTC. Encoded protein: CASSSAGNYGYTF.

Here the CDR3 DNA reads TGCAGTGCTAGTGGGACGGAGGGTTCCTACGAGCAGTACTTC. Encoded protein: CSASGTEGSYEQYF. This rearrangement joins TRBV20-1 to TRBJ2-7, with D tentatively TRBD2 (6 bases). Germline assignment: CDR1 DFQATT and CDR2 SNEGSKA (reference sequence). The CDR3 contains 14 residues. The V and J ends lost 3 bases and 1 base respectively, with 13 bases between them.

This rearrangement joins TRBV7-9 to TRBJ1-2; 7 bases line up with TRBD1. The V gene's germline CDR1 is SEHNR and CDR2 FQNEAQ (reference sequence). The trim removed 1 base at V and 4 bases at J, leaving 6 bases unmatched. This CDR3 contains 15 residues. CDR3 amino acids: CASSLEKQGSYGYTF. DNA of the CDR3: TGTGCCAGCAGCTTAGAAAAACAGGGGTCCTATGGCTACACCTTC.

The gene calls are TRBV6-6 and TRBJ1-2; D remains unclear. V was pared by 0 bases and J by 3 bases, with 8 bases between. The CDR3 is 14 amino acids. Germline assignment: CDR1 MNHNY and CDR2 SVGAGI (reference sequence). The CDR3 here is CASSYSGEDYGYTF. The CDR3 coding sequence is TGTGCCAGCAGTTACTCTGGTGAGGACTATGGCTACACCTTC.

This clone came up once. The chain combines TRBV5-1 with TRBJ1-1; TRBD1 might be the D (6 bases). Trimming cost V 2 bases and J 6 bases, with 17 bases left between them. The CDR3 loop spans 15 amino acids. Germline CDR1 and CDR2: SGHRS and YFSETQ. The CDR3 nucleotides read TGCGCCAGCAGCTTTGGGGGAACCAGGGGCTCTGAAGCTTTCTTT. It codes for CASSFGGTRGSEAFF.

This chain connects TRBV27 to TRBJ2-2, with TRBD1 identical over 10 bases. J gave up 7 bases and V 0 bases, and 11 bases lay outside the gene matches. There are 18 residues in the CDR3. CDR1 MNHEY and CDR2 SMNVEV come from the germline V gene (reference sequence). The CDR3 is CASSLSRQGAILNGELFF. The CDR3 DNA follows: TGTGCCAGCAGTTTATCAAGACAGGGGGCGATCCTAAACGGGGAGCTGTTTTTT.

The V call is TRBV4-1, the J call TRBJ2-5; a weak D match, TRBD2 (6 bases). The V end lost 6 bases, the J end lost 3 bases, and 17 bases lay between the germline ends. The CDR3 runs 15 residues. Germline V CDR1 and CDR2: MGHRA, YSYEKL. CDR3 nucleotides: TGCGCCAGCAGTCGACGTTCGGGGGAGGAAGAGACCCAGTACTTC. It codes for CASSRRSGEEETQYF.

The V gene is TRBV9, the J gene TRBJ1-4, with 7 bases identical to TRBD1. The CDR3 has 15 amino acids. V shed 4 bases, J shed 8 bases, and the junction held 11 bases outside the gene matches. Germline-derived CDR1 and CDR2 are SGDLS and YYNGEE. CDR3 sequence: CASSIRDSQGEKLFF. The CDR3 region has the DNA TGTGCCAGCAGCATCCGGGACAGCCAAGGGGAAAAACTGTTTTTT.

The J gene is TRBJ2-2, the V gene TRBV3-1 (or the pseudogene TRBV3-2), with D possibly TRBD1 on 5 matching bases. This CDR3 contains 16 residues. V lost 4 bases, J lost 7 bases, and 19 bases lay in between. Germline V gives CDR1 LGHDT, CDR2 YNNKEL (reference sequence). The CDR3 DNA reads as TGTGCCAGCAGCCTAGGGGCAGGGTCCCTTAGCGGGGAGCTGTTTTTT. Its protein product is CASSLGAGSLSGELFF.

The genes are TRBV3-1 (or the pseudogene TRBV3-2) and TRBJ1-2; D gene unclear. CDR1 LGHDT and CDR2 YNNKEL come from the germline V gene (reference sequence). V lost 5 bases and J 5 bases, leaving 9 bases between the germline ends. The CDR3 is made up of 12 amino acids. The CDR3 bases are TGTGCCAGCAGCACAAACGTGTATGGCTACACCTTC. Translation gives CASSTNVYGYTF.

The chain carries TRBV2 and TRBJ1-3; a weak D match, TRBD1 (6 bases). This CDR3 region has 14 residues. From germline, CDR1 is SNHLY and CDR2 FYNNEI. Trimming took off 2 bases at V and 6 bases at J, with 11 bases between the two ends. CDR3 nucleotide sequence: TGTGCCAGCAGTGAACAGGGGAGTGAAAACACCATATATTTT. The encoded protein is CASSEQGSENTIYF. Complete variable domain (other parts from reference TRBV2 and TRBJ1-3): EPEVTQTPSHQVTQMGQEVILRCVPISNHLYFYWYRQILGQKVEFLVSFYNNEISEKSEIFDDQFSVERPDGSNFTLKIRSTKLEDSAMYFCASSEQGSENTIYFGEGSWLTVV.

The chain has TRBV28 and TRBJ1-1; D not certain. Germline values: CDR1 MDHEN, CDR2 SYDVKM. The CDR3 runs 14 residues. Trimming cost V 2 bases and J 3 bases, with 10 bases left between them. The CDR3 coding sequence is TGTGCCAGCAGTTTAGACCCCGGGGACACTGAAGCTTTCTTT. Translating gives CASSLDPGDTEAFF. Full variable domain (outside the CDR3, taken from reference TRBV28 and TRBJ1-1): DVKVTQSSRYLVKRTGEKVFLECVQDMDHENMFWYRQDPGLGLRLIYFSYDVKMKEKGDIPEGYSVSREKKERFSLILESASTNQTSMYLCASSLDPGDTEAFFGQGTRLTVV.